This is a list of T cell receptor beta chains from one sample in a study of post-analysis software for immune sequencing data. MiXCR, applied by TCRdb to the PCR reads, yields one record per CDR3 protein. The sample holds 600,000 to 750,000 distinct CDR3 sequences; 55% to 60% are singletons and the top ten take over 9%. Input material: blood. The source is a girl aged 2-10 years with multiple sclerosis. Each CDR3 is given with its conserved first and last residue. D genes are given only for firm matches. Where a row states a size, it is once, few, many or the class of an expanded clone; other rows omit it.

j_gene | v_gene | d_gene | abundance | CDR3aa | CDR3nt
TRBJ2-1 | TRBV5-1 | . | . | CASSDRGSSYNEQFF | TGCGCCAGCAGCGATCGGGGGAGCTCCTACAATGAGCAGTTCTTC
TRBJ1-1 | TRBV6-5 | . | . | CASRRTLGMNTEAFF | TGTGCCAGCAGACGGACGCTGGGAATGAACACTGAAGCTTTCTTT
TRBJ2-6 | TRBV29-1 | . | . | CSVSTVSGANVLTF | TGCAGCGTTAGTACTGTCTCTGGGGCCAACGTCCTGACTTTC
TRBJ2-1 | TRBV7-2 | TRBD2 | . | CASRSLAADEQFF | TGTGCCAGCAGATCTCTAGCGGCGGATGAGCAGTTCTTC
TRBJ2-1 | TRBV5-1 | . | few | CATRLGPFYNEQFF | TGCGCCACAAGACTCGGACCCTTTTACAATGAGCAGTTCTTC
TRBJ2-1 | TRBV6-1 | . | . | CASSFRQDYNNEQFF | TGTGCCAGCAGTTTCCGACAGGATTACAACAATGAGCAGTTCTTC
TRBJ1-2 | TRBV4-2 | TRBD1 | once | CASSQTGQDNYGYTF | TGTGCCAGCAGCCAAACGGGACAGGATAACTATGGCTACACCTTC
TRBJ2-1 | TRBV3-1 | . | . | CASSQDWQGEQFF | TGTGCCAGCAGCCAAGATTGGCAGGGAGAGCAGTTCTTC
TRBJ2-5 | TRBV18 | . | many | CASSPPGETQYF | TGTGCCAGCTCACCACCGGGAGAGACCCAGTACTTC
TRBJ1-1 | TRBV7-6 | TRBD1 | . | CASSAAGGMSTEAFF | TGTGCCAGCAGCGCCGCAGGGGGAATGAGCACTGAAGCTTTCTTT
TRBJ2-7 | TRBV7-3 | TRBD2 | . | CASSLTSGRSEQYF | TGTGCCAGCAGCTTAACTAGCGGGAGAAGCGAGCAGTACTTC
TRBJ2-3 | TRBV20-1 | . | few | CSARLAGAVDTQYF | TGCAGTGCTAGGTTGGCAGGGGCGGTGGATACGCAGTATTTT
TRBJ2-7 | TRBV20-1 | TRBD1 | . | CSAQTGGGGGEQYF | TGCAGTGCTCAAACAGGGGGTGGGGGAGGCGAGCAGTACTTC
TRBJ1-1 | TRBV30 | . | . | CAWATGGGPEAFF | TGTGCCTGGGCGACGGGGGGCGGCCCTGAAGCTTTCTTT
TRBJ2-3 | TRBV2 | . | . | CASSLPQNSITDTQYF | TGTGCCAGCAGCCTACCCCAGAATAGTATCACAGATACGCAGTATTTT
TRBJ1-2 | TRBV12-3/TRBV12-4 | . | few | CASSLTSGTLYGYTF | TGTGCCAGCAGTCTTACGTCAGGGACCTTATATGGCTACACCTTC
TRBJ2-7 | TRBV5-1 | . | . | CASGEGGYEQYF | TGCGCCAGCGGGGAGGGGGGCTACGAGCAGTACTTC
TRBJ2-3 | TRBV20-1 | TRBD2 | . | CSAREASGSLTDTQYF | TGCAGTGCTAGAGAGGCTAGCGGGAGTTTGACAGATACGCAGTATTTT
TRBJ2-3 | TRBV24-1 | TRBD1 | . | CATSDSGQGPTDTQYF | TGTGCCACCAGTGATTCCGGACAGGGGCCCACAGATACGCAGTATTTT
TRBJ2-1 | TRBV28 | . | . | CASSSTHNEQFF | TGTGCCAGCAGTTCCACTCACAATGAGCAGTTCTTC
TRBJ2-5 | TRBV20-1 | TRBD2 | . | CSASLAGGNKGTQYF | TGCAGTGCTAGTTTGGCGGGGGGAAATAAAGGGACCCAGTACTTC
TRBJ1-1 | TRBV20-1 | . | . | CSAEGQGRNTEAFF | TGCAGTGCTGAGGGGCAGGGAAGGAACACTGAAGCTTTCTTT
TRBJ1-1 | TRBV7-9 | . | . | CASSSGGYMNTEAFF | TGTGCCAGCAGCTCGGGGGGATACATGAACACTGAAGCTTTCTTT
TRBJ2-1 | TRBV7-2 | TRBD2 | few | CASSFLAGDYNEQFF | TGTGCCAGCAGCTTCCTAGCGGGAGACTACAATGAGCAGTTCTTC
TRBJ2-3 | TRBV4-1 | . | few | CASSQDPGTRNTDTQYF | TGCGCCAGCAGCCAGGACCCCGGGACACGGAACACAGATACGCAGTATTTT
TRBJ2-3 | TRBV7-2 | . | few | CASSLQVFGEADTQYF | TGTGCCAGCAGCTTGCAGGTATTCGGGGAAGCAGATACGCAGTATTTT
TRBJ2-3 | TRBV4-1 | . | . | CASSQEGGQADTQYF | TGCGCCAGCAGCCAAGAAGGAGGGCAGGCAGATACGCAGTATTTT
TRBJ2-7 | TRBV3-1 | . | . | CASSQEARSSITYEQYF | TGTGCCAGCAGCCAAGAGGCGAGAAGCTCCATAACCTACGAGCAGTACTTC
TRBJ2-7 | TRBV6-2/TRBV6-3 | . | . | CASLGTRDYEQYF | TGTGCCAGCCTGGGGACCCGTGACTACGAGCAGTACTTC
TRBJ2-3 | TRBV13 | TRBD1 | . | CASSRLIRDRDPDTQYF | TGTGCCAGCAGCCGATTGATCCGGGACAGGGATCCAGATACGCAGTATTTT
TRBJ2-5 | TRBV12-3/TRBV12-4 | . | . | CASSRGESQETQYF | TGTGCCAGCAGTAGAGGAGAAAGCCAAGAGACCCAGTACTTC
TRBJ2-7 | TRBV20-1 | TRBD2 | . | CSASGTLAGVGSYEQYF | TGCAGTGCTAGTGGTACACTAGCGGGAGTAGGTTCCTACGAGCAGTACTTC
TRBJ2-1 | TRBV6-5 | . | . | CASQGVAGSSYNEQFF | TGTGCCTCCCAGGGGGTAGCGGGGAGCTCCTACAATGAGCAGTTCTTC
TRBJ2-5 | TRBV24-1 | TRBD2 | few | CATSKGRGETQYF | TGTGCCACCAGTAAGGGGCGGGGGGAGACCCAGTACTTC
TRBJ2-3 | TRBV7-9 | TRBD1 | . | CASSLVGTDPRDTQYF | TGTGCCAGCAGCTTAGTTGGGACAGACCCAAGAGATACGCAGTATTTT
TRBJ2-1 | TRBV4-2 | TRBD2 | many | CASSGVGGAKSGRARLEQFF | TGTGCCAGCAGCGGAGTGGGGGGGGCGAAGAGCGGGAGGGCCCGGCTCGAGCAGTTCTTC
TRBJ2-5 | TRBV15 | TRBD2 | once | CATSRDRGSGGPGETQYF | TGTGCCACCAGCAGAGATCGAGGTAGCGGGGGGCCAGGGGAGACCCAGTACTTC
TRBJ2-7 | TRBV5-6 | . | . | CAVASSYEQYF | TGTGCCGTGGCTTCCTCCTACGAGCAGTACTTC
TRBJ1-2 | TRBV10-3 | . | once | CAISGSGRYTF | TGTGCCATCAGCGGGAGTGGGCGCTACACCTTC
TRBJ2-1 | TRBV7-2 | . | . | CACSLANGHEQFF | TGTGCCTGCAGCTTAGCAAACGGCCATGAGCAGTTCTTC
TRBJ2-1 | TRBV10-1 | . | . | CASSEQVGSSYNEQFF | TGCGCCAGCAGTGAGCAGGTTGGGAGCTCCTACAATGAGCAGTTCTTC
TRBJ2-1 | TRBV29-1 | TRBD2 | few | CSVDAGAVEQFF | TGCAGCGTTGACGCGGGAGCCGTTGAGCAGTTCTTC
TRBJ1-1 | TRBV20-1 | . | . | CSARIWAQDTEAFF | TGCAGTGCTAGGATCTGGGCGCAGGACACTGAAGCTTTCTTT
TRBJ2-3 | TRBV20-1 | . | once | CSARDPTRRDTQYF | TGCAGTGCTAGAGACCCGACTAGGCGAGATACGCAGTATTTT
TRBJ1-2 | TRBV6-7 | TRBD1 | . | CASSGPGQGGQGAGYTF | TGTGCCAGCAGCGGCCCGGGACAGGGGGGGCAGGGCGCCGGCTACACCTTC
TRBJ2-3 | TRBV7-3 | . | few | CASSSGATDTQYF | TGTGCCAGCAGCTCCGGCGCCACAGATACGCAGTATTTT
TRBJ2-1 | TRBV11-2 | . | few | CASSLVSRFYNEQFF | TGTGCCAGCAGCTTAGTCTCCCGGTTCTACAATGAGCAGTTCTTC
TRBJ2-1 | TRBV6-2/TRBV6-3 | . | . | CASREGRGSYNEQFF | TGTGCCAGCAGGGAGGGGAGAGGCTCCTACAATGAGCAGTTCTTC
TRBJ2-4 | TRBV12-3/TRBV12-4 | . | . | CASSPAGVNPKNIQYF | TGTGCCAGCAGCCCCGCAGGGGTAAACCCCAAAAACATTCAGTACTTC
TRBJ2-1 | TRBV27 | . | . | CASSPTGGHEQFF | TGTGCCAGCAGTCCCACCGGGGGCCATGAGCAGTTCTTC
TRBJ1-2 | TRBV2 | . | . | CASRVHRSPNYGYTF | TGTGCCAGCAGAGTACACAGGTCGCCTAACTATGGCTACACCTTC
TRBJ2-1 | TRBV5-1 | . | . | CASSLAQGRFVDEQFF | TGCGCCAGCAGCTTGGCCCAAGGAAGGTTCGTCGATGAGCAGTTCTTC
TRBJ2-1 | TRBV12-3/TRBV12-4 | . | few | CASSTSAGNEQFF | TGTGCCAGCAGTACCTCCGCGGGCAATGAGCAGTTCTTC
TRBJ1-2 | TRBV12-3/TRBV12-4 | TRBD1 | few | CASSRQGRGYTF | TGTGCCAGCAGTCGACAGGGCCGAGGCTACACCTTC
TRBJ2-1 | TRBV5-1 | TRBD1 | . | CASSASGGYNEQFF | TGCGCCAGCAGCGCCTCAGGGGGCTACAATGAGCAGTTCTTC
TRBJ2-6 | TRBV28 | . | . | CVSFGGIGANVLTF | TGTGTCTCCTTCGGGGGAATTGGGGCCAACGTCCTGACTTTC
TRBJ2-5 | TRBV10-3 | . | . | CAISEGGLSQETQYF | TGTGCCATCAGTGAGGGGGGGCTAAGTCAAGAGACCCAGTACTTC
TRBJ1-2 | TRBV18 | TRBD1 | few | CASSPGQGVNGYTF | TGTGCCAGCTCACCGGGACAGGGGGTGAATGGCTACACCTTC
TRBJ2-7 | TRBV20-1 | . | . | CSARDPILSYEQYF | TGCAGTGCTAGAGATCCCATCCTCTCCTACGAGCAGTACTTC
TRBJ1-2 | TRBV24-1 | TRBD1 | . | CATSGTVGEKDRALDGNYGYTF | TGTGCCACCAGTGGGACGGTAGGGGAAAAGGACAGGGCCCTAGACGGGAACTATGGCTACACCTTC